These T cell receptor beta chains were read from a single sample in a study of blood T cell repertoires in COVID-19. Libraries were prepared by immunoSEQ multiplex PCR; TCRdb keeps only in-frame clonotypes and omits some of them. There are about 250,000 clones in the sample; roughly 85% occur only once, and over 7.5% lies in the top ten. The sequenced material came from PBMCs or T cells enriched from blood (not recorded which). The origin of the receptors is a woman between 50 and 59 years old with acute COVID-19. Both conserved end residues are trimmed from each CDR3. D genes are given only for firm matches.

D	V	J	CDR3
TRBD1	TRBV2	TRBJ1-2	ASSDNGQGEYGYT
-	TRBV6-5	TRBJ1-3	ATKKEGLGGNTIY
TRBD1	TRBV20-1	TRBJ1-6	SASMDRNSPLH
-	TRBV9	TRBJ2-5	ASSVVGSPPETQY
-	TRBV7-9	TRBJ2-7	ASSLGGPYEQY
-	TRBV4-3	TRBJ1-1	ASSRDFGNTEAF
TRBD2	TRBV11-2	TRBJ2-2	ASSFSNSPSGANTGELF
TRBD1	TRBV18	TRBJ2-7	ASSPNSGTGDYEQY
-	TRBV12-3/TRBV12-4	TRBJ1-2	ASSRRALEVY
-	TRBV5-1	TRBJ2-2	ASSPLGDTGELF
TRBD1	TRBV7-9	TRBJ2-7	ASSEIGQGHEQY
TRBD2	TRBV4-2	TRBJ2-1	ASSQDVGLAGGPSPNEQF
TRBD2	TRBV13	TRBJ2-4	ASSLEIAGGTIQY
-	TRBV5-1	TRBJ2-7	ASSLGQAQGDYEQY
TRBD1	TRBV10-3	TRBJ1-2	AISEGTGLSYGYT
TRBD1	TRBV6-2/TRBV6-3	TRBJ2-2	ASSPRDRGSSGELF
-	TRBV5-6	TRBJ2-4	ASSLFNSQAKNIQY
-	TRBV7-2	TRBJ1-1	ASSLRSFPRGAF
-	TRBV13	TRBJ2-5	ASSVSRGYQETQY
-	TRBV6-6	TRBJ2-7	ASSYSVGQKTREQY
TRBD1	TRBV27	TRBJ1-5	ASSLGQGLGQPQH
TRBD1	TRBV7-3	TRBJ1-6	ASSPGGANSPLH
TRBD1	TRBV30	TRBJ1-4	AWNPGGLGEKLF
TRBD1	TRBV2	TRBJ2-5	ASRRTSGTGKGETQY
TRBD1	TRBV5-1	TRBJ2-5	ASRDDRGGVETQY
-	TRBV20-1	TRBJ2-1	SARVREQF
-	TRBV5-4	TRBJ2-5	ASSTRQETQY
TRBD1	TRBV11-2	TRBJ2-7	ASSSKQGISYEQY
-	TRBV7-2	TRBJ2-2	ASAAANTGELF
TRBD1	TRBV12-3/TRBV12-4	TRBJ1-2	ASSEQGPYGYT
-	TRBV7-3	TRBJ2-7	ASSKYSGQNYEQY
TRBD2	TRBV3-1/TRBV3-2	TRBJ2-1	ASSQVASGNEQF
TRBD1	TRBV19	TRBJ1-1	ASSSRGTGGITEAF
-	TRBV27	TRBJ2-1	ASMRRGPTYNEQF
-	TRBV19	TRBJ1-5	ASSIAVNQPQH
TRBD1	TRBV19	TRBJ1-5	ASRGAENNQPQH
TRBD1	TRBV10-3	TRBJ2-5	AISEYRGLGETQY
-	TRBV5-4	TRBJ1-1	ASSMPGRGKATEAF
-	TRBV12-3/TRBV12-4	TRBJ2-7	ASVLWRGYEQY
-	TRBV3-1/TRBV3-2	TRBJ2-7	ASSQESLFYEQY
TRBD2	TRBV5-5	TRBJ2-1	ASSLGAGVYNEQF
TRBD1	TRBV3-1/TRBV3-2	TRBJ1-3	ASSQDGRRTGARNTIY
-	TRBV19	TRBJ1-2	ASSIESGSYGYT
TRBD1	TRBV5-1	TRBJ1-3	ASSLAQGAGNTIY
-	TRBV3-1/TRBV3-2	TRBJ1-3	ASSQGQYSGNTIY
-	TRBV5-4	TRBJ2-5	ASSLVASAQETQY
-	TRBV7-9	TRBJ1-6	ASSREGSSYNSPLH
TRBD2	TRBV10-3	TRBJ2-3	ASQGTSGADTQY
-	TRBV27	TRBJ2-2	ASSLRSDRGELF
-	TRBV5-1	TRBJ2-3	ASFHAPGIVNTQY
-	TRBV7-2	TRBJ2-7	ASSRTRQPAYEQY
-	TRBV15	TRBJ1-1	ATSRVGRNTEAF
TRBD1	TRBV15	TRBJ1-3	ATRRTPGTEGNTIY